The entry that follows covers one T cell receptor (beta chain) sequence. In the study's own analysis: The authors estimated nucleated cell counts from reference gene primer amplification. The method was immunoSEQ multiplex PCR; TCRdb's version includes in-frame clones alone and lacks a portion of them. Clone size and V and J calls were adopted from that table, with D and trimming inferred from the DNA. Here the sample spans more than 250,000 clones, approximately 80% being singletons. V was cut by 3 bases and J by 9 bases, with 12 bases left in between. Germline CDR1 reads SEHNR; CDR2 reads FQNEAQ (reference sequence). The CDR3 loop spans 14 amino acids. The participants were between about 18 and 100 years old and came from roughly 24 US areas. In assigning cohorts, the study relied on participant-reported clinical history. These data come from a study of blood T cell repertoires in COVID-19.

V and J are TRBV7-9 and TRBJ1-6, with D maybe TRBD1 (5 bases). Sequenced: PBMCs or T cells enriched from blood (not recorded which). This receptor was obtained from a middle-aged man who had been exposed to COVID-19. The CDR3 sequence is CASSFSAGFSPLHF. The CDR3 DNA follows: TGTGCCAGCAGCTTCTCCGCAGGGTTTTCACCCCTCCACTTT.